This T cell receptor (beta chain) was sequenced during a study of regulatory T cells in long-lasting Graves disease. Sequencing libraries for TCR beta were prepared with iRepertoire HTBI primers and Arm-PCR of CDR3 regions. TCRdb processed the multiplex PCR reads anew with MiXCR; each CDR3 protein has one entry. The table shows a few hundred thousand distinct CDR3 sequences, with 23% occurring only once. Regarding the study as a whole: TRBV28, TRBJ1-2 and TRBJ2-5 were favored in persistent disease.

The time point denotes: persistent/refractory GD, antithyroid drugs over 5 years with positive TRAb. Making the TCR library involved RNA that had been extracted from PBMCs. Graves' disease was diagnosed by American Thyroid Association guidelines. CDR1 is LNHDA, CDR2 SQIVND, per germline (reference sequence). This CDR3 region has 16 residues. Trimming left V 4 bases short and J 2 bases short, with 18 bases between. Comment on this clonotype: The antigen is not known.

This chain joins TRBV19 and TRBJ2-7, with D perhaps matching TRBD1 or TRBD2 (5 bases each). The TCR originated in a female donor with Graves disease. This specimen consisted of peripheral blood mononuclear cells (PBMCs), obtained when the disease was refractory, from a patient treated with antithyroid drugs. CDR3: CASSNQPGPAPYEQYF. CDR3 nucleotide sequence: TGTGCCAGTAGTAATCAGCCGGGACCAGCCCCCTACGAGCAGTACTTC.